This T cell receptor (beta chain) was captured by sequencing in a study of blood T cell repertoires in COVID-19. At the level of the study: Spain, Italy and the United States supplied samples that represented acute and convalescent COVID-19. The analysed material was cDNA or gDNA that came from T cells, B-cell-depleted T cells, or PBMCs.

Germline values: CDR1 SGHNT, CDR2 YYREEE (reference sequence). This CDR3 contains 15 residues. The V end was cut by 0 bases, the J end by 0 bases, with 7 bases between. In the authors' methods: For nucleated cells, counts were estimated from reference gene primer amplification. The protocol was immunoSEQ multiplex PCR, while the TCRdb copy is restricted to in-frame clones and leaves out a portion. That table is the source of V, J and clone size, and D and trimming were worked out from the DNA. The data contain 35,000 to 45,000 clones, around 84% of them singletons. The receptor was isolated from a woman between 65 and 79 years old in a cohort sampled during active COVID-19. Source material: peripheral blood. The chain combines TRBV5-4 with TRBJ1-3; D remains ambiguous. CDR3 sequence (DNA): TGTGCCAGCAGCTTGGATTACAGCTCTGGAAACACCATATATTTT. Translation: CASSLDYSSGNTIYF.